These T cell receptor beta chains were read from a single sample in a study of CD8 T cells in Susac syndrome. From the immunoSEQ multiplex PCR reads, TCRdb called clonotypes with MiXCR, one entry per CDR3 protein. The sample holds around 180,000 distinct CDR3 sequences, about 94% seen once. The sequenced material came from CD4+ T cells from PBMCs. The source is a human donor with multiple sclerosis. CDR3s include the opening cysteine and the closing phenylalanine or tryptophan. Fields, in order: clone size, D gene, V gene, CDR3 length, J gene, CDR3 DNA, CDR3 protein. D genes are given only for firm matches. Some rows mark clone size as missing; the rest say once, few, many or name a class of expanded clone.

clone_size: NA
d_call: TRBD2
v_call: TRBV20-1
cdr3_length: 15
j_call: TRBJ2-3
cdr3_nt: TGCAGTGCTAGGAACGCTAGCGGGGGCACAGATACGCAGTATTTT
cdr3_aa: CSARNASGGTDTQYF

clone_size: NA
d_call: TRBD1
v_call: TRBV20-1
cdr3_length: 13
j_call: TRBJ2-5
cdr3_nt: TGCAGTGCTAGAGGGGACAGGGGAGAGACCCAGTACTTC
cdr3_aa: CSARGDRGETQYF

clone_size: NA
d_call: TRBD2
v_call: TRBV7-3
cdr3_length: 14
j_call: TRBJ2-1
cdr3_nt: TGTGCCAGCAGCTCGACTAGCCCCTACAATGAGCAGTTCTTC
cdr3_aa: CASSSTSPYNEQFF

clone_size: NA
d_call: NA
v_call: TRBV27
cdr3_length: 17
j_call: TRBJ2-4
cdr3_nt: TGTGCCAGCAGTCCCCTGGACCGAAAGGTTGCCAAAAACATTCAGTACTTC
cdr3_aa: CASSPLDRKVAKNIQYF

clone_size: NA
d_call: TRBD2
v_call: TRBV20-1
cdr3_length: 16
j_call: TRBJ2-3
cdr3_nt: TGCAGTGCTAGTGACGAATCAGCGGGAGGTAGAGATACGCAGTATTTT
cdr3_aa: CSASDESAGGRDTQYF

clone_size: NA
d_call: NA
v_call: TRBV28
cdr3_length: 15
j_call: TRBJ1-2
cdr3_nt: TGTGCCAGCAGTTTACCGCCGGGACTCCTATCGGGCTACACCTTC
cdr3_aa: CASSLPPGLLSGYTF

clone_size: NA
d_call: NA
v_call: TRBV5-1
cdr3_length: 14
j_call: TRBJ2-1
cdr3_nt: TGCGCCAGCAGCTCGGACACCTCCTACAATGAGCAGTTCTTC
cdr3_aa: CASSSDTSYNEQFF

clone_size: NA
d_call: NA
v_call: TRBV2
cdr3_length: 16
j_call: TRBJ1-2
cdr3_nt: TGTGCCAGCAGTGGACTTCCGGGACAAAGTAACTATGGCTACACCTTC
cdr3_aa: CASSGLPGQSNYGYTF

clone_size: NA
d_call: NA
v_call: TRBV2
cdr3_length: 13
j_call: TRBJ2-2
cdr3_nt: TGTGCCAGCAGGCTATCGAACACCGGGGAGCTGTTTTTT
cdr3_aa: CASRLSNTGELFF

clone_size: NA
d_call: NA
v_call: TRBV19
cdr3_length: 14
j_call: TRBJ2-7
cdr3_nt: TGTGCCAGTAGTGGGGTCTCCGTCGTTGGGGAGCAGTACTTC
cdr3_aa: CASSGVSVVGEQYF

clone_size: NA
d_call: NA
v_call: TRBV4-3
cdr3_length: 13
j_call: TRBJ2-4
cdr3_nt: TGCGCCAGCAGCCAAGGAGCCAGGGGCATTCAGTACTTC
cdr3_aa: CASSQGARGIQYF

clone_size: NA
d_call: NA
v_call: TRBV20-1
cdr3_length: 15
j_call: TRBJ2-5
cdr3_nt: TGCAGTGCTAGAGTTCCACTAGCCGTTCGAGGGACCCAGTACTTC
cdr3_aa: CSARVPLAVRGTQYF

clone_size: NA
d_call: NA
v_call: TRBV2
cdr3_length: 14
j_call: TRBJ1-1
cdr3_nt: TGTGCCAGCAGTCCCAAGACAGTCGGGGATGAAGCTTTCTTT
cdr3_aa: CASSPKTVGDEAFF

clone_size: once
d_call: NA
v_call: TRBV28
cdr3_length: 18
j_call: TRBJ1-2
cdr3_nt: TGTGCCAGCAGTTTAGGCGGGGCGGCAAGGGGAGTCGACTATGGCTACACCTTC
cdr3_aa: CASSLGGAARGVDYGYTF

clone_size: NA
d_call: TRBD1
v_call: TRBV4-3
cdr3_length: 15
j_call: TRBJ2-6
cdr3_nt: TGCGCCAGCAGCCGCGACAGGGCTGGGGCCAACGTCCTGACTTTC
cdr3_aa: CASSRDRAGANVLTF

clone_size: NA
d_call: TRBD2
v_call: TRBV7-8
cdr3_length: 19
j_call: TRBJ2-1
cdr3_nt: TGTGCCAGCAGCCGGGGACTAGCGGACCTCATCCGATTGGACAATGAGCAGTTCTTC
cdr3_aa: CASSRGLADLIRLDNEQFF

clone_size: NA
d_call: NA
v_call: TRBV7-9
cdr3_length: 15
j_call: TRBJ1-3
cdr3_nt: TGTGCCAGCAGCTTTCAGCAGGGGACTGGAAACACCATATATTTT
cdr3_aa: CASSFQQGTGNTIYF

clone_size: NA
d_call: NA
v_call: TRBV20-1
cdr3_length: 14
j_call: TRBJ1-1
cdr3_nt: TGCAGTGCTAGAACCGGACAGATGAACACTGAAGCTTTCTTT
cdr3_aa: CSARTGQMNTEAFF

clone_size: NA
d_call: NA
v_call: TRBV28
cdr3_length: 12
j_call: TRBJ1-2
cdr3_nt: TGTGCCAGCAGTCCCCCGAGGTATGGCTACACCTTC
cdr3_aa: CASSPPRYGYTF

clone_size: NA
d_call: NA
v_call: TRBV27
cdr3_length: 13
j_call: TRBJ1-1
cdr3_nt: TGTGCCAGCAGTTTTTATCGGAGCACTGAAGCTTTCTTT
cdr3_aa: CASSFYRSTEAFF

clone_size: NA
d_call: TRBD1
v_call: TRBV3-1
cdr3_length: 12
j_call: TRBJ2-5
cdr3_nt: TGTGCCAGCAGCAAACAGGGGGAGACCCAGTACTTC
cdr3_aa: CASSKQGETQYF

clone_size: NA
d_call: NA
v_call: TRBV5-4
cdr3_length: 15
j_call: TRBJ1-6
cdr3_nt: TGTGCCAGCAGCTTCGAAAGGGCCCACGGATCACCCCTCCACTTT
cdr3_aa: CASSFERAHGSPLHF

clone_size: once
d_call: NA
v_call: TRBV6-2/TRBV6-3
cdr3_length: 14
j_call: TRBJ2-5
cdr3_nt: TGTGCCAGCAGCCCCCGGGACATACAAGAGACCCAGTACTTC
cdr3_aa: CASSPRDIQETQYF

clone_size: NA
d_call: TRBD2
v_call: TRBV6-5
cdr3_length: 15
j_call: TRBJ2-1
cdr3_nt: TGTGCCAGCAAGGGTAGCGGGAAATCCTACAATGAGCAGTTCTTC
cdr3_aa: CASKGSGKSYNEQFF

clone_size: once
d_call: NA
v_call: TRBV5-1
cdr3_length: 16
j_call: TRBJ1-1
cdr3_nt: TGCGCCAGCAGCTTGGCCCCATACGGGGGGAACACTGAAGCTTTCTTT
cdr3_aa: CASSLAPYGGNTEAFF

clone_size: NA
d_call: NA
v_call: TRBV6-6
cdr3_length: 11
j_call: TRBJ1-2
cdr3_nt: TGTGCCAGCAGTTACCTCTGGACAGCCTTCTTC
cdr3_aa: CASSYLWTAFF

clone_size: NA
d_call: NA
v_call: TRBV3-1
cdr3_length: 14
j_call: TRBJ2-1
cdr3_nt: TGTGCCAGCAGCCAAGCTTTGTCTATTCGCGAGCAGTTCTTC
cdr3_aa: CASSQALSIREQFF

clone_size: NA
d_call: TRBD1
v_call: TRBV25-1
cdr3_length: 13
j_call: TRBJ2-7
cdr3_nt: TGTGCCAGCAGCCCACGGACAGGGTTAGAGCAGTACTTC
cdr3_aa: CASSPRTGLEQYF

clone_size: NA
d_call: NA
v_call: TRBV5-1
cdr3_length: 15
j_call: TRBJ1-1
cdr3_nt: TGCGCCAGCAGCCTGGGGACGGGCGGAAACACTGAAGCTTTCTTT
cdr3_aa: CASSLGTGGNTEAFF

clone_size: NA
d_call: NA
v_call: TRBV6-5
cdr3_length: 18
j_call: TRBJ2-7
cdr3_nt: TGTGCCAGCAGTTACTCGAGTCCCCAAGATCACAAAGGCTACGAGCAGTACTTC
cdr3_aa: CASSYSSPQDHKGYEQYF

clone_size: NA
d_call: NA
v_call: TRBV19
cdr3_length: 15
j_call: TRBJ1-1
cdr3_nt: TGTGCCAGTGAGCCCAGGGGTAGGGTCGGGGGTGAAGCTTTCTTT
cdr3_aa: CASEPRGRVGGEAFF

clone_size: once
d_call: NA
v_call: TRBV7-9
cdr3_length: 13
j_call: TRBJ1-4
cdr3_nt: TGTGCCAGCAGCTTAAGGGACGGCGAAAAACTGTTTTTT
cdr3_aa: CASSLRDGEKLFF

clone_size: NA
d_call: NA
v_call: TRBV29-1
cdr3_length: 12
j_call: TRBJ2-6
cdr3_nt: TGCAGCTCCCTTTCTGGGGCCAACGTCCTGACTTTC
cdr3_aa: CSSLSGANVLTF

clone_size: NA
d_call: NA
v_call: TRBV23-1
cdr3_length: 14
j_call: TRBJ1-1
cdr3_nt: TGCGCCAGCAGTCAATTAAGAGGGTACACTGAAGCTTTCTTT
cdr3_aa: CASSQLRGYTEAFF

clone_size: NA
d_call: NA
v_call: TRBV24-1
cdr3_length: 15
j_call: TRBJ2-5
cdr3_nt: TGTGCCACCAGTGATCCTACGGGTGGGGGAGAGACCCAGTACTTC
cdr3_aa: CATSDPTGGGETQYF

clone_size: NA
d_call: NA
v_call: TRBV3-1
cdr3_length: 15
j_call: TRBJ2-5
cdr3_nt: TGTGCCAGCAGCCCCCGGGGGCTAGGCCAAGAGACCCAGTACTTC
cdr3_aa: CASSPRGLGQETQYF

clone_size: NA
d_call: NA
v_call: TRBV3-1
cdr3_length: 15
j_call: TRBJ2-2
cdr3_nt: TGTGCCAGCAGCCAAGAAGCAAGTAGGACCGGGGAGCTGTTTTTT
cdr3_aa: CASSQEASRTGELFF

clone_size: NA
d_call: NA
v_call: TRBV7-2
cdr3_length: 13
j_call: TRBJ2-1
cdr3_nt: TGTGCCAGCAGCTTAGGTACCTACAATGAGCAGTTCTTC
cdr3_aa: CASSLGTYNEQFF

clone_size: NA
d_call: NA
v_call: TRBV4-1
cdr3_length: 12
j_call: TRBJ2-1
cdr3_nt: TGCGCCAGCAGCCAAGACGCGACGTGGCAGTTCTTC
cdr3_aa: CASSQDATWQFF

clone_size: NA
d_call: NA
v_call: TRBV6-1
cdr3_length: 16
j_call: TRBJ1-3
cdr3_nt: TGTGCCAGCAGTGAAGCGCTTCAGGCCTCTGGAAACACCATATATTTT
cdr3_aa: CASSEALQASGNTIYF

clone_size: once
d_call: TRBD2
v_call: TRBV11-2
cdr3_length: 17
j_call: TRBJ2-3
cdr3_nt: TGTGCCAGCAGCTTATCCGGGGCGGGAGGTCGGACAGATACGCAGTATTTT
cdr3_aa: CASSLSGAGGRTDTQYF

clone_size: NA
d_call: TRBD2
v_call: TRBV24-1
cdr3_length: 16
j_call: TRBJ2-1
cdr3_nt: TGTGCCACCAGTGAGTTGCCGGGACTAGGCAACAATGAGCAGTTCTTC
cdr3_aa: CATSELPGLGNNEQFF

clone_size: NA
d_call: NA
v_call: TRBV6-5
cdr3_length: 15
j_call: TRBJ2-1
cdr3_nt: TGTGCCAGCAGTTACTCGACAACAACCTACAATGAGCAGTTCTTC
cdr3_aa: CASSYSTTTYNEQFF

clone_size: NA
d_call: NA
v_call: TRBV6-5
cdr3_length: 14
j_call: TRBJ2-3
cdr3_nt: TGTGCCAGCAGTTATGTACCGGGCACAGATACGCAGTATTTT
cdr3_aa: CASSYVPGTDTQYF

clone_size: NA
d_call: NA
v_call: TRBV2
cdr3_length: 12
j_call: TRBJ2-3
cdr3_nt: TGTGCCAGCTGCCTAGCAATGGATACGCAGTATTTT
cdr3_aa: CASCLAMDTQYF

clone_size: NA
d_call: NA
v_call: TRBV4-1
cdr3_length: 15
j_call: TRBJ1-5
cdr3_nt: TGCGCCAGCAGCAATCTCGGGGGGGCCTATCAGCCCCAGCATTTT
cdr3_aa: CASSNLGGAYQPQHF

clone_size: NA
d_call: NA
v_call: TRBV5-1
cdr3_length: 15
j_call: TRBJ2-1
cdr3_nt: TGCGCCAGCAGCTTGGGCGGGACAACCTACAATGAGCAGTTCTTC
cdr3_aa: CASSLGGTTYNEQFF

clone_size: NA
d_call: NA
v_call: TRBV18
cdr3_length: 16
j_call: TRBJ2-5
cdr3_nt: TGTGCCAGCTCACCTGCCTGGGGATCGGGAAGCGAGACCCAGTACTTC
cdr3_aa: CASSPAWGSGSETQYF

clone_size: once
d_call: NA
v_call: TRBV6-6
cdr3_length: 15
j_call: TRBJ1-3
cdr3_nt: TGTGCCAGCAGTCATACCAGGGGTGCAGGAAACACCATATATTTT
cdr3_aa: CASSHTRGAGNTIYF

clone_size: NA
d_call: TRBD2
v_call: TRBV6-5
cdr3_length: 14
j_call: TRBJ2-7
cdr3_nt: TGTGCCAGCAGACCCGGCGGGGGAACCTACGAGCAGTACTTC
cdr3_aa: CASRPGGGTYEQYF

clone_size: NA
d_call: NA
v_call: TRBV28
cdr3_length: 17
j_call: TRBJ2-1
cdr3_nt: TGTGCCAGCAGGCCCACCTTCACACGAATCTCCTACAATGAGCAGTTCTTC
cdr3_aa: CASRPTFTRISYNEQFF

clone_size: NA
d_call: NA
v_call: TRBV5-8
cdr3_length: 14
j_call: TRBJ1-1
cdr3_nt: TGTGCCAGCACCCCCTTGGGGGAGAACACTGAAGCTTTCTTT
cdr3_aa: CASTPLGENTEAFF

clone_size: NA
d_call: TRBD1
v_call: TRBV2
cdr3_length: 15
j_call: TRBJ1-1
cdr3_nt: TGTGCCAGCAGTGGACAGGGGGCACTGGGGACTGAAGCTTTCTTT
cdr3_aa: CASSGQGALGTEAFF